This record concerns one T cell receptor (beta chain) sequence. Its antigen is unknown. These data originate in a study of T cell responses to AZD1222 COVID-19 vaccine. Study results and caveats: Repertoires were obtained solely post-peak T cell response. The study reported that nearly half of spike-specific TCRs target unmutated variant regions.

The CDR3 is made up of 15 amino acids. V was shortened by 1 base and J by 2 bases, with 12 bases between the two germline ends. The germline V gene encodes CDR1 SGHDN and CDR2 FVKESK. Sequenced by immunoSEQ multiplex PCR; TCRdb stores in-frame clones only, minus some. Here the sample spans roughly 130,000 clones, roughly 87% being singletons. The source is an adult in good health. This sequence joins TRBV14 and TRBJ2-7; unclear D gene. Sequenced here: peripheral blood, sampled on day 0 of AZD1222 vaccination. The chain's CDR3 is CASSQVSRRAYEQYF. As DNA, the CDR3 is TGTGCCAGCAGCCAAGTCTCCCGTAGGGCCTACGAGCAGTACTTC.